This is a list of T cell receptor beta chains from one sample in a study of cytomegalovirus exposure and HLA in healthy donors. Clones were sequenced by immunoSEQ multiplex PCR, and TCRdb holds only the in-frame ones, with some missing. The data hold 100,000 to 150,000 clones, with approximately 69% observed a single time. The sequencing sample was made of PBMCs. These receptor sequences come from a man aged 35 to 55 in good health and CMV-seropositive. The CDR3 runs from the conserved cysteine through the conserved F or W. A D gene is named only where the DNA matches it firmly. Clone size is not always given. Where it is, it says once, few, many or a class for expanded clones.

clone_size | j_call | v_call | d_call | cdr3_nt | cdr3_aa
few | TRBJ2-1 | TRBV6-5 | NA | TGTGCCAGCAGTTACTCGCCAGGGTCCTACAATGAGCAGTTCTTC | CASSYSPGSYNEQFF
NA | TRBJ2-1 | TRBV5-8 | TRBD2 | TGTGCCAGCAGCTTGGGACTAGCGACTCACAATGAGCAGTTCTTC | CASSLGLATHNEQFF
few | TRBJ2-3 | TRBV4-1 | TRBD2 | TGCGCCAGCAGCCAAGAACTAGCGGGACGGGATACGCAGTATTTT | CASSQELAGRDTQYF
NA | TRBJ1-2 | TRBV11-2 | TRBD1 | TGTGCCAGCAGCTCGGGACAGGGGAGTAGCTATGGCTACACCTTC | CASSSGQGSSYGYTF
NA | TRBJ1-5 | TRBV5-8 | NA | TGTGCCAGCAGCCGACAGAGCTCTAGCAATCAGCCCCAGCATTTT | CASSRQSSSNQPQHF
NA | TRBJ2-2 | TRBV2 | TRBD1 | TGTGCCAGCAAGAAAGGAACAGGGGGTATGACCGGGGAGCTGTTTTTT | CASKKGTGGMTGELFF
few | TRBJ2-7 | TRBV29-1 | NA | TGCAGCGTTGGAGTGGGGGGAGCCTACGAGCAGTACTTC | CSVGVGGAYEQYF
NA | TRBJ1-2 | TRBV6-1 | NA | TGTGCCAGCAGCCCCGCAGGAAGGTATGGCTACACCTTC | CASSPAGRYGYTF
NA | TRBJ1-6 | TRBV5-5 | NA | TGTGCCAGCAGCGCCTCCTTCGGGGGGGATTCACCCCTCCACTTT | CASSASFGGDSPLHF
NA | TRBJ2-2 | TRBV28 | NA | TGTGCCAGCAGTTTGTCGAGGGGGTCCCCCACCGGGGAGCTGTTTTTT | CASSLSRGSPTGELFF